The next 10 T cell receptor beta chains were all read from a single sample in a study of beta chain features in type 1 diabetes (dated 2018 in TCRdb). Library preparation was by the immunoSEQ multiplex PCR assay. The entire isolated RNA was reverse transcribed using the High Capacity cDNA Reverse Transcription Kit, and thus expressed TCRB transcripts were sequenced. In its TCRdb copy, this immuneACCESS table keeps in-frame sequences only and misses some clones. Where compared with another copy, unresolved V genes explain less than half of these, and the others have no known cause. The sample yields 850,000 to 900,000 clones; 15% to 20% were counted once. The ten largest account for around 0.02% of the sample. Sequenced sample: naive CD4+ T cells from blood. Taken with the paper, the label for cell subset or site translates to: true naive CD4+ T cells. Source of these receptors: a woman under 30 in good health.

This clone has more than one count but fewer than ten. The chain recombines TRBV29-1 with TRBJ1-2; D unclear. Germline lookup yields CDR1 SQVTM and CDR2 ANQGSEA. V gave up 6 bases and J gave up 0 bases, with 8 bases separating them. The CDR3 has 12 amino acids. The CDR3, as DNA: TGCAGCGTGCCACAGTCTAACTATGGCTACACCTTC. It translates to CSVPQSNYGYTF.

The CDR3 loop is CASSQDTLGEQFF. Here the CDR3 DNA reads TGTGCCAGCAGCCAAGATACCCTCGGGGAGCAGTTCTTC. This chain connects TRBV4-2 to TRBJ2-1; D is unclear. This CDR3 spans 13 amino acids. Germline-derived CDR1 and CDR2 are LGHNA and YNFKEQ. V lost 0 bases to trimming and J lost 10 bases, with 10 bases between them.

This chain links TRBV7-9 with TRBJ2-3; the match to TRBD2 covers 9 bases. The CDR3 is 12 residues long. V dropped 7 bases and J dropped 15; count of bases not matched to a gene: 11. Germline V gives CDR1 SEHNR, CDR2 FQNEAQ (reference sequence). The CDR3 region is CASTYVAGGLYF. DNA of the CDR3: TGTGCCAGCACTTACGTGGCGGGAGGGCTTTATTTT.

The V gene is TRBV6-6, the J gene TRBJ1-1; 8 nucleotides align to TRBD1. The CDR3 has 14 residues. With 6 bases clipped from V and 1 base from J, the junction kept 4 bases outside the gene matches. Germline V gene lookup returns CDR1 MNHNY and CDR2 SVGAGI (reference sequence). The CDR3 DNA sequence: TGTGCCAGCAGCCAGACAGGGGCGAACACTGAAGCTTTCTTT. This codes for CASSQTGANTEAFF.

Many counts were recorded for this clone. The rearrangement links TRBV13 to TRBJ1-3; D unclear. From germline, CDR1 is PRHDT and CDR2 FYEKMQ (reference sequence). CDR3 size: 14 residues. V was trimmed by 4 bases and J by 3 bases, leaving 10 bases between them. The CDR3 protein is CASSSTGRGNTIYF. CDR3 nucleotides: TGTGCCAGCAGCTCCACGGGTCGTGGAAACACCATATATTTT.

The J gene is TRBJ1-1, the V gene TRBV7-9; 8 bases align to TRBD1. The J segment lost 2 bases and the V segment lost 5 bases, leaving 7 bases of the junction unmatched. The CDR3 contains 15 residues. CDR1 is SEHNR, CDR2 FQNEAQ, per germline (reference sequence). The CDR3 loop is CASSAWDRTNTEAFF. The CDR3 DNA reads TGTGCCAGCAGCGCTTGGGACAGGACTAACACTGAAGCTTTCTTT.

This clone showed up just a few times. The CDR3 here is CASSQGAGNEKLFF. The CDR3 DNA is TGCGCCAGCAGTCAGGGGGCGGGAAATGAAAAACTGTTTTTT. This chain connects TRBV4-3 to TRBJ1-4; the match to TRBD1 covers 8 bases. The CDR3 sequence is 14 residues long. Germline V lookup: CDR1 LGHNA, CDR2 YSLEER. The junction had 5 bases not matched to a gene; V was cut back by 6 bases and J by 5 bases.

This clone was counted a few times. The chain employs TRBV6-5 and TRBJ1-2; possibly TRBD1 for D (6 bases). The CDR3 is 16 residues long. Germline V gene data show CDR1 as MNHEY and CDR2 as SVGAGI. V was shortened by 0 bases and J by 4 bases, with 15 bases between the two germline ends. The CDR3 loop reads CASSYSFPNRAYGYTF. DNA for the CDR3: TGTGCCAGCAGTTACTCCTTCCCGAACAGGGCCTATGGCTACACCTTC.

This chain joins TRBV6-5 and TRBJ2-3; the match to TRBD2 covers 7 bases. From germline, CDR1 is MNHEY and CDR2 SVGAGI. Trimming at V came to 0 bases and at J to 5 bases, leaving 8 bases not matched to a gene. The CDR3 runs to 16 residues. The CDR3 bases are TGTGCCAGCAGTTACTCGGGAGGGCTCCCCGGAGATACGCAGTATTTT. This gives the protein CASSYSGGLPGDTQYF.

This clone was detected a few times. The chain employs TRBV28 and TRBJ1-3; 10 nucleotides line up with TRBD1. This CDR3 spans 15 amino acids. Germline V gives CDR1 MDHEN, CDR2 SYDVKM. V dropped 5 bases and J dropped 2; count of bases not matched to a gene: 3. This CDR3 is CASSPTGGPGNTIYF. The DNA for the CDR3 is TGTGCCAGCAGTCCGACAGGGGGCCCTGGAAACACCATATATTTT.